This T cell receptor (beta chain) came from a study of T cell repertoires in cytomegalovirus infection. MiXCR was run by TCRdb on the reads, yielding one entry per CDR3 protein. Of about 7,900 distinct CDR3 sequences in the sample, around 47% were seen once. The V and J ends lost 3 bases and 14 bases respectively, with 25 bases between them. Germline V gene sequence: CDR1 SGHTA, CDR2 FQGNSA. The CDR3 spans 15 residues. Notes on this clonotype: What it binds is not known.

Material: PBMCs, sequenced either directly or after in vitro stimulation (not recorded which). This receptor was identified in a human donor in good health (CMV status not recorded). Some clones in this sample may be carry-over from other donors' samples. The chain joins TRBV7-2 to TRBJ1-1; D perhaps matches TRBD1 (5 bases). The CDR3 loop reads CASSFPDSRRAAAFF. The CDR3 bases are TGTGCCAGCAGCTTTCCCGACAGTCGACGTGCTGCAGCGTTCTTT.